Each of the 14 T cell receptor beta chains below was sequenced from the same sample in a study of OX40 agonist ivuxolimab in advanced cancers. Measured with immunoSEQ multiplex PCR; TCRdb has only the in-frame clones, and not every one. Here the sample spans roughly 80,000 clones, roughly 91% being singletons. This specimen was CD4+ or CD8+ T cells sorted from blood, taken in a trial of the OX40 agonist ivuxolimab. Every receptor here comes from an adult with an advanced solid tumor such as melanoma, head and neck, liver or kidney cancer.

As to this clone: An end of the junction does not agree with germline; a read error may underlie this. The rearrangement links TRBV28 to TRBJ2-1; possibly TRBD1 or TRBD2 for D (5 bases each). From germline, CDR1 is MDHEN and CDR2 SYDVKM. The CDR3 has 13 amino acids. CDR3 amino acids: CASSPSPGRMSIF. CDR3 coding DNA: TGTGCCAGCAGTCCGTCTCCGGGACGGATGTCGATCTTC.

CDR3 residues: CASSLSGSTYEQYF. In DNA form, the CDR3 reads TGTGCCAGCAGTTTGAGCGGGAGCACCTACGAGCAGTACTTC. This chain joins TRBV6-6 and TRBJ2-7; 8 positions match TRBD2. Germline trimming cut 4 bases from V and 2 bases from J; bases unmatched to any gene: 4. This CDR3 is 14 amino acids long. The germline gives CDR1 MNHNY, CDR2 SVGAGI (reference sequence).

The chain links TRBV29-1 to TRBJ1-1, with 7 bases matching TRBD1. The J segment lost 0 bases and the V segment lost 3 bases, leaving 1 base of the junction unmatched. The germline gives CDR1 SQVTM, CDR2 ANQGSEA. The CDR3 totals 13 residues. CDR3 residues: CSVEGQMNTEAFF. DNA for the CDR3: TGCAGCGTTGAGGGACAGATGAACACTGAAGCTTTCTTT.

V gene TRBV18 combines with J gene TRBJ2-1; 10 bases map to TRBD1. There are 15 residues in the CDR3. Losses at the gene ends were 3 bases for V and 7 bases for J; bases not matched to a gene: 6. CDR1 and CDR2 from the germline V gene are KGHSH and LQKENI. The CDR3 loop reads CASSPRQGAGNEQFF. The CDR3 region has the DNA TGTGCCAGCTCACCGAGACAGGGGGCAGGGAATGAGCAGTTCTTC.

The rearrangement joins TRBV27 to TRBJ1-2, with TRBD1 matching over 7 bases. J gave up 4 bases and V 5 bases, and 10 bases lay outside the gene matches. Germline V gene sequence: CDR1 MNHEY, CDR2 SMNVEV (reference sequence). This CDR3 spans 15 amino acids. CDR3 residues: CASSKTGQPSYGYTF. DNA for the CDR3: TGTGCCAGCAGTAAGACGGGACAGCCCAGCTATGGCTACACCTTC.

The rearrangement links TRBV7-9 to TRBJ1-5; 7 nucleotides line up with TRBD1. The CDR3 has 15 residues. The germline V gene encodes CDR1 SEHNR and CDR2 FQNEAQ (reference sequence). V lost 8 bases to trimming and J lost 8 bases; unmatched junction nucleotides: 15. CDR3 DNA: TGTGCCAGCGGAAAAGCGGGGACAGCGAGAGAGCCCCAGCATTTT. This sequence encodes CASGKAGTAREPQHF.

This chain connects TRBV30 to TRBJ1-2, with 8 bases lining up with TRBD1. With 5 bases clipped from V and 0 bases from J, the junction kept 8 bases outside the gene matches. The CDR3 contains 15 residues. Germline CDR1 reads GTSNPN; CDR2 reads SVGIG (reference sequence). The CDR3 bases are TGTGCCTGGCTATACCCGGGACAGGCTAACTATGGCTACACCTTC. Its protein is CAWLYPGQANYGYTF.

The chain uses TRBV6-5 and TRBJ2-1; no definite D call. The CDR3 has 12 residues. CDR1 MNHEY and CDR2 SVGAGI come from the germline V gene. V was pared by 1 base and J by 9 bases, with 7 bases between. The CDR3 loop is CASSYYPREQFF. CDR3 DNA: TGTGCCAGCAGTTACTACCCCCGTGAGCAGTTCTTC.

This chain links TRBV10-3 with TRBJ2-3, with D tentatively TRBD2 (5 bases). This CDR3 is built from 13 residues. Trimming took off 10 bases at V and 0 bases at J, with 11 bases between the two ends. The germline V gene encodes CDR1 ENHRY and CDR2 SYGVKD. As DNA, the CDR3 is TGTGCCACACGTAGCGTGAGCACAGATACGCAGTATTTT. This codes for CATRSVSTDTQYF.

The V call is TRBV27, the J call TRBJ2-5, with TRBD1 matching 11 bases. V was clipped by 5 bases and J by 5 bases; unmatched bases: 4. The CDR3 has 14 residues. Germline V gives CDR1 MNHEY, CDR2 SMNVEV (reference sequence). The CDR3 region has the DNA TGTGCCAGCAGTGGGACAGGGGGACAGGAGACCCAGTACTTC. Residues: CASSGTGGQETQYF.

J is TRBJ1-6 and V is TRBV9; TRBD1 is a possible D gene (5 bases). V was pared by 0 bases and J by 5 bases, with 9 bases between. Germline V lookup: CDR1 SGDLS, CDR2 YYNGEE. This CDR3 is built from 15 residues. CDR3 DNA sequence: TGTGCCAGCAGCGTAGTTGGGGGGGATAATTCACCCCTCCACTTT. It yields the protein CASSVVGGDNSPLHF.

The CDR3 DNA sequence: TGTGCCAGCAGTCCGGGAGCCGATGAGCAGTTCTTC. As protein: CASSPGADEQFF. V is TRBV6-5 and J is TRBJ2-1; tentatively, D is TRBD2 (6 bases). The germline V gene encodes CDR1 MNHEY and CDR2 SVGAGI. The CDR3 runs to 12 residues. The V end was cut by 5 bases, the J end by 8 bases, with 10 bases between.

This chain uses TRBV6-5 with TRBJ1-2; unclear D gene. Per germline, CDR1 MNHEY and CDR2 SVGAGI. The V and J ends lost 0 bases and 8 bases respectively, with 13 bases between them. The CDR3 loop spans 14 amino acids. The CDR3 protein is CASSYSDGARGYTF. In DNA form, the CDR3 reads TGTGCCAGCAGTTACTCTGATGGAGCGAGAGGCTACACCTTC.

The chain joins TRBV7-6 to TRBJ2-3; D unresolved. The V gene lost 5 bases and the J gene lost 4 bases, with 22 bases spanning the gap. This CDR3 region has 17 residues. Germline V CDR1 and CDR2: SGHVS, FNYEAQ. Written as DNA, the CDR3 is TGTGCCAGCAGCCGGCTAAGGGCCACGAGTCGTCCAGATACGCAGTATTTT. Translated: CASSRLRATSRPDTQYF.